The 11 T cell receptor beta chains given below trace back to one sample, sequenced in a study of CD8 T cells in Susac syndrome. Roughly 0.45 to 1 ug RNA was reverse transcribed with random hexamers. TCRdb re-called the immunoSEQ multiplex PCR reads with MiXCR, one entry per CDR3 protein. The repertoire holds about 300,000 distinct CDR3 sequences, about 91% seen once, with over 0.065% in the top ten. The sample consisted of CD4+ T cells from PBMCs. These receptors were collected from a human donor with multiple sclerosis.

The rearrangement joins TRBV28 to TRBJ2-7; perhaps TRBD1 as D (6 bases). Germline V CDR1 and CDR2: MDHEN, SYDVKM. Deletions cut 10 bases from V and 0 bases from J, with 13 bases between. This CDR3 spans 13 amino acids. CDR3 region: CATGTYGSYEQYF. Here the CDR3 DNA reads TGTGCCACGGGGACATACGGCTCCTACGAGCAGTACTTC.

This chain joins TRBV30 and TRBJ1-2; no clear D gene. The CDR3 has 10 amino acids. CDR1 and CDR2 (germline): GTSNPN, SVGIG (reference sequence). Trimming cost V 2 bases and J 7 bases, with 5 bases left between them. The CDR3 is CAWSTSGYTF. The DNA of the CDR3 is TGTGCCTGGAGTACCAGTGGCTACACCTTC.

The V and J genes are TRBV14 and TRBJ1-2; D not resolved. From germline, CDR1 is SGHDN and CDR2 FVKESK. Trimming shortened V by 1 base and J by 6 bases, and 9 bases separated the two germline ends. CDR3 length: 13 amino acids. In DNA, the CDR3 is TGTGCCAGCAGCCAAGTGTTAGGGAATGGCTACACCTTC. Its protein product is CASSQVLGNGYTF. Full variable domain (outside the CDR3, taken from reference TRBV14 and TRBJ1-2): EAGVTQFPSHSVIEKGQTVTLRCDPISGHDNLYWYRRVMGKEIKFLLHFVKESKQDESGMPNNRFLAERTGGTYSTLKVQPAELEDSGVYFCASSQVLGNGYTFGSGTRLTVV.

In DNA, the CDR3 is TGCAGTGCTAGTGTGAATGCTATACTAGGGGGATCGAACACCGGGGAGCTGTTTTTT. Translating it yields CSASVNAILGGSNTGELFF. This chain links TRBV20-1 with TRBJ2-2; a possible D gene is TRBD1 (6 bases). Germline CDR1 reads DFQATT; CDR2 reads SNEGSKA (reference sequence). This CDR3 spans 19 amino acids. The germline V and J ends were trimmed by 3 bases and 0 bases, with 23 bases remaining between them.

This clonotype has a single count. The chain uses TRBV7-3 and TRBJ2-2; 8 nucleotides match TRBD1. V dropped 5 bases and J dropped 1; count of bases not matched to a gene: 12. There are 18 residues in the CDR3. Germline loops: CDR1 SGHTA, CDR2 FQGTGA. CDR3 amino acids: CASSPNSGGAGNTGELFF. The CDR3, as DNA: TGTGCCAGCAGCCCCAACTCAGGGGGCGCGGGGAACACCGGGGAGCTGTTTTTT.

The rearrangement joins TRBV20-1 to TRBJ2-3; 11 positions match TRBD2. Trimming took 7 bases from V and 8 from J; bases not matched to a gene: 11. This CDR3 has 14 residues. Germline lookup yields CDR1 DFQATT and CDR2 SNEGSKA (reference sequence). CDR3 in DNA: TGCAGTGTAGCGGCTAGCGGGAGGCGGGGTACGCAGTATTTT. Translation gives CSVAASGRRGTQYF.

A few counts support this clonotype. Written as DNA, the CDR3 is TGTGCCAGCAGTTATGGCCGGAACACTGAAGCTTTCTTT. This sequence encodes CASSYGRNTEAFF. The V call is TRBV6-5, the J call TRBJ1-1; unclear D gene. Looked up from germline, CDR1 is MNHEY and CDR2 is SVGAGI. The CDR3 consists of 13 residues. V lost 3 bases and J lost 1, with 6 bases in between.

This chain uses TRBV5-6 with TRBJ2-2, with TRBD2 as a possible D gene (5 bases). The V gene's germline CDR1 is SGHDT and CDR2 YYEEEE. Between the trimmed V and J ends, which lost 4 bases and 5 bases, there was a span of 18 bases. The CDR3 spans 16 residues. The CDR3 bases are TGTGCCAGCAGCCTTGCTCCACTGAGGAGGACCGGGGAGCTGTTTTTT. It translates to CASSLAPLRRTGELFF.

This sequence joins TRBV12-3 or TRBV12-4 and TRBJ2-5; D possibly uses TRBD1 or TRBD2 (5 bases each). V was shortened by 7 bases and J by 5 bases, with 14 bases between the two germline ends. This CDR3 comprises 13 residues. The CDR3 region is CASNTNWGETQYF. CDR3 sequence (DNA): TGTGCCAGCAACACTAACTGGGGGGAGACCCAGTACTTC.

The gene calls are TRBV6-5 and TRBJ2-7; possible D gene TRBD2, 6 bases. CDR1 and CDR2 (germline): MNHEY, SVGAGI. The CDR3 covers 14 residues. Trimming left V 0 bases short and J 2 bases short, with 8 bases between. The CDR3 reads CASSYSRRAYEQYF. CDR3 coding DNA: TGTGCCAGCAGTTACTCGAGGAGGGCCTACGAGCAGTACTTC.

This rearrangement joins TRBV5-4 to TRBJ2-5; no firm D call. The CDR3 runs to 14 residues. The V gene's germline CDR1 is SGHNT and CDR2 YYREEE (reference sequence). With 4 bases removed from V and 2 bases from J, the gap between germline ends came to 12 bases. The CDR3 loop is CASSPVVSQETQYF. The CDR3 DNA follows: TGTGCCAGCAGCCCGGTCGTGTCTCAAGAGACCCAGTACTTC. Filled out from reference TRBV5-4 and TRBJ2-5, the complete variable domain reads ETGVTQSPTHLIKTRGQQVTLRCSSQSGHNTVSWYQQALGQGPQFIFQYYREEENGRGNFPPRFSGLQFPNYSSELNVNALELDDSALYLCASSPVVSQETQYFGPGTRLLVL.